This T cell receptor beta chain was sequenced for a study of regulatory T cells in long-lasting Graves disease. Arm-PCR of CDR3 regions and iRepertoire HTBI primers were used to build TCR beta libraries. TCRdb independently ran MiXCR on the multiplex PCR reads; one entry per CDR3 protein. The sample records roughly 350,000 distinct CDR3 sequences, 16% being singletons. V lost 0 bases and J 4 bases, leaving 8 bases between the germline ends. Per germline, CDR1 SGHRS and CDR2 YFSETQ. The CDR3 is 14 residues long. This clonotype was detected ten times or more. The time point here: newly diagnosed GD, antithyroid drugs for less than 3 months. TCR sequences were obtained from RNA taken from PBMCs. This sample also belongs to another study, concerning T cells in Graves' hyperthyroidism and ophthalmopathy.

The sequence came from a man in his forties or fifties with Graves disease. V usage is TRBV5-1 and J usage is TRBJ2-1; possible D gene TRBD2, 6 bases. Here the sequenced sample was peripheral blood mononuclear cells (PBMCs), taken at new diagnosis, from a patient treated with antithyroid drugs. In nucleotides, the CDR3 is TGCGCCAGCAGCTTGGGGACTACTTACAATGAGCAGTTCTTC. Translated, it gives CASSLGTTYNEQFF.